Listed below are T cell receptor beta chains from one sample, sequenced in a study of graft-versus-host responses after intestinal transplantation. For these TCRs, the target antigens are not known. Clones were read by immunoSEQ multiplex PCR, and TCRdb kept only the in-frame ones, dropping some. This sample yields roughly 89,000 clones, of which roughly 92% are seen a single time; roughly 0.15% belongs to the top ten. The sequencing used unstimulated CD4+ T cells sorted from spleen or lymph node cells, collected before intestinal transplant. These receptors all stem from a human donor who received an intestinal transplant. CDR3s include the opening cysteine and the closing phenylalanine or tryptophan. D genes are given only for firm matches. A row's size may be missing; if present it is once, few, many or a size class.

V gene	D gene	clone size	J gene	CDR3 DNA	CDR3 protein
TRBV4-2	NA	NA	TRBJ2-2	TGTGCCAGCAGCCAAGAAGTTAGCGGGGAGCTGTTTTTT	CASSQEVSGELFF
TRBV18	TRBD1	NA	TRBJ2-1	TGTGCCAGCTCACCGGGACAGTCTGAGGAGCAGTTCTTC	CASSPGQSEEQFF
TRBV5-6	NA	NA	TRBJ1-2	TGTGCCAGCAGCTCCCAGGGATCGTTTGCAGACTATGGCTACACCTTC	CASSSQGSFADYGYTF
TRBV6-4	NA	NA	TRBJ2-5	TGTGCCAGCAGTCCTCAGGGCGGGGTCCGCCCGGAGACCCAGTACTTC	CASSPQGGVRPETQYF
TRBV6-5	TRBD2	NA	TRBJ2-7	TGTGCCAGCAGTTACTCCAGCGGGGCGACTTACGAGCAGTACTTC	CASSYSSGATYEQYF
TRBV9	TRBD2	NA	TRBJ2-3	TGTGCCAGCAGCGTAGACGCGGGGGGCACAGATACGCAGTATTTT	CASSVDAGGTDTQYF
TRBV30	TRBD1	NA	TRBJ2-7	TGTGCCTCCACGGGACAGGGGGTCTACGAGCAGTACTTC	CASTGQGVYEQYF
TRBV27	TRBD1	NA	TRBJ1-6	TGTGCCAGCAGTCCACAAACGACAGGGTTTAATTCACCCCTCCACTTT	CASSPQTTGFNSPLHF
TRBV9	NA	NA	TRBJ1-3	TGTGCCAGCAGCGTAGCTACGGGTAGCACCATATATTTT	CASSVATGSTIYF
TRBV27	NA	once	TRBJ2-7	TGTGCCAGCAGTCCCAGTATGACCTACGAGCAGTACTTC	CASSPSMTYEQYF
TRBV27	NA	few	TRBJ1-6	TGTGCCAGCAGTCTCTATTCGACAGCGAGCTCCTATAATTCACCCCTCCACTTT	CASSLYSTASSYNSPLHF
TRBV11-3	TRBD1	NA	TRBJ2-1	TGTGCCAGCAGCAGGCAGGGGGCCAATGAGCAGTTCTTC	CASSRQGANEQFF
TRBV5-1	TRBD2	NA	TRBJ2-1	TGCGCCAGCAGGATCGGGACTAGCGGTAACAATGAGCAGTTCTTC	CASRIGTSGNNEQFF
TRBV9	NA	NA	TRBJ1-5	TGTGCCAGCAGCGCAGGCTACAGGGATCAGCCCCAGCATTTT	CASSAGYRDQPQHF
TRBV9	NA	NA	TRBJ2-3	TGTGCCAGCAGCGCTAGACAGATGGATACGCAGTATTTT	CASSARQMDTQYF
TRBV7-9	NA	NA	TRBJ2-7	TGTGCCAGCACCCATCTCCCCAGGGATTACGAGCAGTACTTC	CASTHLPRDYEQYF
TRBV11-3	TRBD2	NA	TRBJ2-1	TGTGCCAGCCGCGGGGGGGACAATGAGCAGTTCTTC	CASRGGDNEQFF
TRBV4-1	TRBD2	NA	TRBJ2-4	TGCGCCAGCAGCCAAGTAGCGGGGGCGGTTCAGTACTTC	CASSQVAGAVQYF
TRBV30	NA	NA	TRBJ1-2	TGTGCCTGGGACAGGTTTCACTATAACTATGGCTACACCTTC	CAWDRFHYNYGYTF
TRBV20-1	NA	NA	TRBJ1-4	TGCAGTGCCCTTTTCCGGGAAAAACTGTTTTTT	CSALFREKLFF
TRBV2	TRBD1	NA	TRBJ2-1	TGTGCCAGCAGAACAACAGGGGGCCGCAATGAGCAGTTCTTC	CASRTTGGRNEQFF
TRBV5-1	TRBD2	NA	TRBJ2-5	TGCGCCAGCAGCTTGAGCTCGGTGACTAGCGGCAGCGGAGAGACCCAGTACTTC	CASSLSSVTSGSGETQYF
TRBV7-2	TRBD1	NA	TRBJ2-1	TGTGCCAGCAGCTCGTCCGGGACAGGGGACGGTGAGCAGTTCTTC	CASSSSGTGDGEQFF
TRBV5-5	NA	NA	TRBJ2-7	TGTGCCAGCAGCTTGCTTAGATTTGATTATCGGTCCGACTCCTACGAGCAGTACTTC	CASSLLRFDYRSDSYEQYF
TRBV11-1	NA	NA	TRBJ2-5	TGTGCCAGCAGCTACAGGATCCAAGAGACCCAGTACTTC	CASSYRIQETQYF
TRBV11-2	NA	NA	TRBJ1-1	TGTGCCAGCAGCTTAGATCATCGCAGGAACACTGAAGCTTTCTTT	CASSLDHRRNTEAFF
TRBV5-6	TRBD1	NA	TRBJ1-2	TGTGCCAGCAGCTTGGTGTCAGGGGGCGCGGATGGCTACACCTTC	CASSLVSGGADGYTF
TRBV2	NA	NA	TRBJ2-6	TGTGCCGCAGCTAGGAGGGCTGGGGCCAACGTCCTGACTTTC	CAAARRAGANVLTF
TRBV4-3	NA	few	TRBJ1-4	TGCGCCAGCAGCCAAGAGGCACTCCGGGCACCGGGATTTAATGAAAAACTGTTTTTT	CASSQEALRAPGFNEKLFF
TRBV2	NA	NA	TRBJ2-3	TGTGCCAGCAGTGAAGTGGCAGGGAGCACAGATACGCAGTATTTT	CASSEVAGSTDTQYF
TRBV30	NA	NA	TRBJ2-1	TGTGCCTGGGGGGGGGCTGGTAATGAGCAGTTCTTC	CAWGGAGNEQFF
TRBV27	TRBD1	NA	TRBJ1-1	TGTGCCAGCAGTCCTAGACAGGGAGTTACTGAAGCTTTCTTT	CASSPRQGVTEAFF
TRBV29-1	NA	NA	TRBJ2-2	TGCAGCGTTGTACCCTCACCGGGCACCGGGGAGCTGTTTTTT	CSVVPSPGTGELFF
TRBV6-1	TRBD1	NA	TRBJ2-4	TGTGCCAGCAGTGAGGGACAGGGATCCCTTCTAGCCAAAAACATTCAGTACTTC	CASSEGQGSLLAKNIQYF
TRBV4-3	NA	once	TRBJ2-3	TGCGCCAGCAGCCAAAACTACCTCGGCACAGATACGCAGTATTTT	CASSQNYLGTDTQYF
TRBV29-1	NA	NA	TRBJ2-1	TGCAGCGTTGATAAGGGGGGGTACAATGAGCAGTTCTTC	CSVDKGGYNEQFF
TRBV2	NA	NA	TRBJ2-7	TGTGCCAGCAGTTTTGTACAGGTCACCTACGAGCAGTACTTC	CASSFVQVTYEQYF
TRBV7-3	NA	NA	TRBJ2-5	TGTGCCAGCAGCCCTGGCGGACAATGGGAGACCCAGTACTTC	CASSPGGQWETQYF
TRBV29-1	TRBD2	NA	TRBJ2-5	TGCAGCACTACTCGAGCGGGGGGAAAAGAGACCCAGTACTTC	CSTTRAGGKETQYF
TRBV30	NA	NA	TRBJ1-6	TGTGCCTGGAGCAGAGGGCCAAATTCACCCCTCCACTTT	CAWSRGPNSPLHF
TRBV18	TRBD1	NA	TRBJ1-6	TGTGCCAGCTCGTCCCCACAGGGGGCGCGGTCACCCCTCCACTTT	CASSSPQGARSPLHF
TRBV30	NA	NA	TRBJ1-6	TGTGCCTGGAATCGCCAGGGTAAATCACCCCTCCACTTT	CAWNRQGKSPLHF
TRBV11-2	NA	few	TRBJ2-2	TGTGCCAGCAGACGGAGTACCGGGGAGCTGTTTTTT	CASRRSTGELFF
TRBV6-6	TRBD1	NA	TRBJ1-3	TGTGCCAGCAGCACCGGGACAGATCTCGGAAACACCATATATTTT	CASSTGTDLGNTIYF
TRBV2	NA	NA	TRBJ1-3	TGTGCCAGCAGTTCCGGACAGAGCTCTGGAAACACCATATATTTT	CASSSGQSSGNTIYF
TRBV13	NA	NA	TRBJ2-3	TGTGCCAGCAGCCACCGGACTAACACAGATACGCAGTATTTT	CASSHRTNTDTQYF